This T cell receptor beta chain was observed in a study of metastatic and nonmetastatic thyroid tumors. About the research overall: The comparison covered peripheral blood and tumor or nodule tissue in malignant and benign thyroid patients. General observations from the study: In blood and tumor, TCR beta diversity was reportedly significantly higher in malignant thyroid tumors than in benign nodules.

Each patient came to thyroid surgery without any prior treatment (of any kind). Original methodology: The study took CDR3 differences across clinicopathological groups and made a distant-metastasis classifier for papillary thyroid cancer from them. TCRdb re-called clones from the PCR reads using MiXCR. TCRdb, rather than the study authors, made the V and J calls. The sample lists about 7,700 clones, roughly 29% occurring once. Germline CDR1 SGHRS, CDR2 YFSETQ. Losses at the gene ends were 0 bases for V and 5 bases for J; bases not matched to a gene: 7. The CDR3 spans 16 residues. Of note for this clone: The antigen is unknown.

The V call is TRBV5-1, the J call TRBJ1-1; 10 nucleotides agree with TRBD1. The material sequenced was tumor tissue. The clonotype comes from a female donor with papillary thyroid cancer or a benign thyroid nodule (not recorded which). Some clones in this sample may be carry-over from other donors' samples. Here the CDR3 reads CASSLAVRDRGTEAFF. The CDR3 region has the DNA TGCGCCAGCAGCTTGGCGGTTAGGGACAGGGGAACTGAAGCTTTCTTT. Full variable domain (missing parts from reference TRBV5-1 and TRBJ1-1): KAGVTQTPRYLIKTRGQQVTLSCSPISGHRSVSWYQQTPGQGLQFLFEYFSETQRNKGNFPGRFSGRQFSNSRSEMNVSTLELGDSALYLCASSLAVRDRGTEAFFGQGTRLTVV.